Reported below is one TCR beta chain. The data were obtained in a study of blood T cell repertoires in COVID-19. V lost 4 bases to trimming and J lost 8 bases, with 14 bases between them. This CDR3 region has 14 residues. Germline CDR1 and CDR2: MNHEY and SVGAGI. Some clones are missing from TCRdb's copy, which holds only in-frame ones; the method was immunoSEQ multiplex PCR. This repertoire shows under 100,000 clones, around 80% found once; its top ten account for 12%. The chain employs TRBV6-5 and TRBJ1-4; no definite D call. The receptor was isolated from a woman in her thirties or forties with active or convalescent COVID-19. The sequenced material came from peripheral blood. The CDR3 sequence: CASSSGNGREKLFF. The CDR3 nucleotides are TGTGCCAGCAGTTCCGGGAACGGAAGGGAAAAACTGTTTTTT.